The rows below give T cell receptor beta chains drawn from one sample of a study of cytomegalovirus exposure and HLA in healthy donors. Profiled with immunoSEQ multiplex PCR; TCRdb holds only in-frame clones, not every one. The table shows some 100,000 clones, with over 65% occurring only once. Specimen: PBMCs. These receptors were taken from a female donor in good health and CMV-seronegative. Both conserved end residues are part of each CDR3. D genes are given only for firm matches. The listing skips clone size in some rows; elsewhere it reads once, few, many or a size class.

NA,TRBV11-2,14,few,TRBJ1-2,CASSLERGRGGYTF,TGTGCCAGCAGCTTAGAAAGGGGCAGGGGAGGCTACACCTTC
NA,TRBV6-1,14,few,TRBJ1-3,CASSRGISGNTIYF,TGTGCCAGCAGCAGAGGGATCTCTGGAAACACCATATATTTT
TRBD2,TRBV5-1,13,NA,TRBJ2-3,CASSLEAAGGGYF,TGCGCCAGCAGCTTGGAGGCGGCGGGGGGAGGGTATTTT
NA,TRBV6-4,14,NA,TRBJ1-1,CASSDSGRSTEAFF,TGTGCCAGCAGTGACTCTGGCCGGAGCACTGAAGCTTTCTTT
TRBD1,TRBV28,15,NA,TRBJ1-4,CASSILTGGGEKLFF,TGTGCCAGCAGTATTTTGACAGGGGGGGGTGAAAAACTGTTTTTT
TRBD2,TRBV11-2,15,once,TRBJ2-1,CASSLTAGDYNEQFF,TGTGCCAGCAGCTTAACAGCGGGAGACTACAATGAGCAGTTCTTC
TRBD1,TRBV7-2,14,NA,TRBJ2-2,CASSSTGDTGELFF,TGTGCCAGCAGCTCGACAGGGGACACCGGGGAGCTGTTTTTT
NA,TRBV15,12,few,TRBJ1-1,CATSRASRPAFF,TGTGCCACCAGCAGAGCTAGCAGACCTGCTTTCTTT
NA,TRBV7-2,14,NA,TRBJ1-1,CASSSNLLNTEAFF,TGTGCCAGCAGCTCTAACCTCCTTAACACTGAAGCTTTCTTT
NA,TRBV7-9,15,NA,TRBJ2-1,CASSPDWSSYNEQFF,TGTGCCAGCAGCCCAGACTGGAGCTCCTACAATGAGCAGTTCTTC
NA,TRBV4-1,17,few,TRBJ1-2,CASSHRQVDTANYGYTF,TGCGCCAGCAGCCATAGACAGGTCGACACCGCCAACTATGGCTACACCTTC
TRBD2,TRBV7-2,15,NA,TRBJ2-2,CASSWTSGGHRELFF,TGTGCCAGCAGCTGGACTAGCGGGGGTCACCGGGAGCTGTTTTTT
NA,TRBV27,15,NA,TRBJ2-7,CASSLGGGVTYEQYF,TGTGCCAGCAGTTTAGGAGGCGGGGTGACCTACGAGCAGTACTTC
NA,TRBV19,14,NA,TRBJ1-4,CASSLRGSNEKLFF,TGTGCCAGTAGCCTACGCGGCTCTAATGAAAAACTGTTTTTT
NA,TRBV19,14,NA,TRBJ1-6,CASTPRTGNSPLHF,TGTGCCAGTACCCCGCGAACAGGGAATTCACCCCTCCACTTT
TRBD1,TRBV5-6,16,NA,TRBJ1-1,CASSLVLGQGITEAFF,TGTGCCAGCAGCTTGGTTTTGGGACAGGGGATAACTGAAGCTTTCTTT
TRBD1,TRBV15,13,NA,TRBJ1-5,CATSRESTGDQHF,TGTGCCACCAGCAGAGAATCGACAGGGGATCAGCATTTT
NA,TRBV2,11,NA,TRBJ2-7,CASSATGEQYF,TGTGCCAGCAGCGCGACTGGGGAGCAGTACTTC
NA,TRBV27,13,NA,TRBJ2-1,CASSLTGYNEQFF,TGTGCCAGCAGTTTAACAGGGTACAATGAGCAGTTCTTC
NA,TRBV7-9,15,few,TRBJ1-1,CASSLTKTGNTEAFF,TGTGCCAGCAGCTTGACTAAGACAGGGAACACTGAAGCTTTCTTT
TRBD1,TRBV7-9,15,NA,TRBJ1-5,CASSPGQGLNQPQHF,TGTGCCAGCAGTCCCGGACAGGGGCTTAATCAGCCCCAGCATTTT
TRBD2,TRBV10-2,14,NA,TRBJ2-2,CASHLAGGSGELFF,TGCGCCAGTCACCTAGCGGGGGGTTCCGGGGAGCTGTTTTTT
NA,TRBV7-9,17,NA,TRBJ1-2,CASSPPRAPSSNYGYTF,TGTGCCAGCAGCCCCCCGAGGGCCCCCAGCTCTAACTATGGCTACACCTTC
TRBD1,TRBV27,15,few,TRBJ1-5,CASSSQGITNQPQHF,TGTGCCAGCAGTTCACAGGGGATCACAAATCAGCCCCAGCATTTT
TRBD1,TRBV11-3,13,once,TRBJ2-5,CASSLTGEETQYF,TGTGCCAGCAGCTTGACAGGGGAAGAGACCCAGTACTTC
NA,TRBV5-5,13,NA,TRBJ1-1,CASSRKGDTEAFF,TGTGCCAGCAGCAGAAAAGGGGACACTGAAGCTTTCTTT
NA,TRBV6-5,15,NA,TRBJ1-2,CASSYSNQGKGGYTF,TGTGCCAGCAGTTACTCGAATCAGGGAAAGGGTGGCTACACCTTC
TRBD1,TRBV7-2,14,NA,TRBJ1-6,CASSPQGEVTPLHF,TGTGCCAGCAGCCCCCAGGGGGAAGTAACGCCCCTCCACTTT
NA,TRBV27,14,NA,TRBJ1-2,CASSFGGGNYGYTF,TGTGCCAGCAGTTTTGGCGGGGGGAACTATGGCTACACCTTC
NA,TRBV2,13,NA,TRBJ1-2,CASRTRGYDGYTF,TGTGCCAGCAGGACCAGGGGATACGATGGCTACACCTTC
NA,TRBV30,14,NA,TRBJ1-3,CAHSLPGSGNTIYF,TGTGCCCATTCCCTCCCAGGCTCTGGAAACACCATATATTTT
TRBD2,TRBV19,17,NA,TRBJ2-1,CASSIGTSGVIYNEQFF,TGTGCCAGTAGTATCGGGACTAGCGGGGTGATTTACAATGAGCAGTTCTTC
TRBD1,TRBV30,16,NA,TRBJ1-6,CAWSVIGRTGISPLHF,TGTGCCTGGAGTGTAATCGGTAGGACAGGGATATCACCCCTCCACTTT
NA,TRBV2,13,few,TRBJ1-1,CASTEGEGTEAFF,TGTGCCAGCACCGAGGGAGAGGGAACTGAAGCTTTCTTT
NA,TRBV7-3,14,NA,TRBJ2-3,CASSSQGGTDTQYF,TGTGCCAGCAGCTCGCAGGGGGGAACAGATACGCAGTATTTT
TRBD2,TRBV10-3,18,NA,TRBJ2-1,CAIRPGLAGGRSYNEQFF,TGTGCCATCAGGCCGGGACTAGCGGGGGGCCGCTCCTACAATGAGCAGTTCTTC
TRBD1,TRBV19,13,NA,TRBJ1-2,CASNPGTVNGYTF,TGTGCCAGTAATCCCGGGACAGTAAATGGCTACACCTTC
TRBD2,TRBV9,17,NA,TRBJ2-1,CASSVVASGSSYNEQFF,TGTGCCAGCAGCGTAGTCGCTAGCGGAAGCTCCTACAATGAGCAGTTCTTC
TRBD2,TRBV30,15,NA,TRBJ2-2,CAWSKAGGRTGELFF,TGTGCCTGGAGTAAAGCGGGGGGGCGGACCGGGGAGCTGTTTTTT
NA,TRBV2,13,NA,TRBJ2-1,CASAGTRNNEQFF,TGTGCCAGCGCAGGCACCAGAAACAATGAGCAGTTCTTC
TRBD1,TRBV16,15,NA,TRBJ1-5,CASSPGQGAIQPQHF,TGTGCCAGCAGCCCCGGACAGGGGGCTATTCAGCCCCAGCATTTT
NA,TRBV12-5,16,NA,TRBJ2-7,CASGLVDGRVNYEQYF,TGTGCTAGTGGTTTGGTAGACGGTCGGGTGAACTACGAGCAGTACTTC
NA,TRBV2,16,NA,TRBJ1-5,CASSEGGRRRNQPQHF,TGTGCCAGCAGTGAAGGAGGACGCCGGAGGAATCAGCCCCAGCATTTT
NA,TRBV9,12,NA,TRBJ2-5,CASGSPLETQYF,TGTGCCTCAGGAAGCCCGCTGGAGACCCAGTACTTC
TRBD1,TRBV19,13,NA,TRBJ1-1,CASSSAQGAEAFF,TGTGCCAGTAGTAGCGCCCAGGGGGCTGAAGCTTTCTTT